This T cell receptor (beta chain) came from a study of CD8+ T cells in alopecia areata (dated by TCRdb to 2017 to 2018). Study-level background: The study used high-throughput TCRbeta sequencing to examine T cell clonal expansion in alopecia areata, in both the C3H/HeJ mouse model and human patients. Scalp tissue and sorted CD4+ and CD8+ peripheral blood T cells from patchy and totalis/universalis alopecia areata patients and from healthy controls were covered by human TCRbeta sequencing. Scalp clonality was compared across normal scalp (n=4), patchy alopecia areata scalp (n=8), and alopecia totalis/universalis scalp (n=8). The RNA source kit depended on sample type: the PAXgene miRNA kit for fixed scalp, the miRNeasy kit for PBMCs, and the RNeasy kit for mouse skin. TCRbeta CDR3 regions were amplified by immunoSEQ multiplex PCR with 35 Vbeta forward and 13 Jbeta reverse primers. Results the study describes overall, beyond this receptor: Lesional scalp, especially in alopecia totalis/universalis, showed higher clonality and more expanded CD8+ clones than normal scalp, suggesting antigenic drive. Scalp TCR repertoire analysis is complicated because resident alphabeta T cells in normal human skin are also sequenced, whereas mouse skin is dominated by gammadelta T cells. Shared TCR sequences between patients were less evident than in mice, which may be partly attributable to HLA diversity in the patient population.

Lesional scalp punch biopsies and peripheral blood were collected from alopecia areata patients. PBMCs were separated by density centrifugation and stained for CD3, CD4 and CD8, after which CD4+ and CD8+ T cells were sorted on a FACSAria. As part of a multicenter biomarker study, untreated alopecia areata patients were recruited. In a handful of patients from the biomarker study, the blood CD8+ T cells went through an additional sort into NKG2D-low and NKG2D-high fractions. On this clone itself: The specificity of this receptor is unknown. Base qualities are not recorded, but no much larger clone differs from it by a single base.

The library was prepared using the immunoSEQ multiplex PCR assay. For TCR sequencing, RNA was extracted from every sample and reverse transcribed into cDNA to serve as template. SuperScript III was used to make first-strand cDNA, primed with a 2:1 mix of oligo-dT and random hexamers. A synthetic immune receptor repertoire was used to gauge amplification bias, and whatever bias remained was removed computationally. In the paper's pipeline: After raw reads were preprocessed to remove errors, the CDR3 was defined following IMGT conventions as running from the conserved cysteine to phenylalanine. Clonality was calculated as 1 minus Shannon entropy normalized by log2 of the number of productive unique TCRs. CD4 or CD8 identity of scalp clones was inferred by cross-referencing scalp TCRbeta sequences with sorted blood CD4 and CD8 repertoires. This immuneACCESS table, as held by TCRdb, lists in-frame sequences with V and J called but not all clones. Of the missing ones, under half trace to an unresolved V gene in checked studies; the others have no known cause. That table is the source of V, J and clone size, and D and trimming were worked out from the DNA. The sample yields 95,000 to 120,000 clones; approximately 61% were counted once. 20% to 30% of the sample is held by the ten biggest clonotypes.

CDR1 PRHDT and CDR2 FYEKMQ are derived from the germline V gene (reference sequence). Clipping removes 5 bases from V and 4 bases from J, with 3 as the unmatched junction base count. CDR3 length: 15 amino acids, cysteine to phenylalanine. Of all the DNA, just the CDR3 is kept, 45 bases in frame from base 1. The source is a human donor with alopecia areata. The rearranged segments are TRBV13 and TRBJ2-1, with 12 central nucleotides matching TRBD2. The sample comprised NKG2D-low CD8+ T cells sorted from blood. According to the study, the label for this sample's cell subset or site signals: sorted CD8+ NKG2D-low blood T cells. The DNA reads TGTGCCAGCAGCCTCGGGACTAGCGGGTACAATGAGCAGTTCTTC. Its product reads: CASSLGTSGYNEQFF.